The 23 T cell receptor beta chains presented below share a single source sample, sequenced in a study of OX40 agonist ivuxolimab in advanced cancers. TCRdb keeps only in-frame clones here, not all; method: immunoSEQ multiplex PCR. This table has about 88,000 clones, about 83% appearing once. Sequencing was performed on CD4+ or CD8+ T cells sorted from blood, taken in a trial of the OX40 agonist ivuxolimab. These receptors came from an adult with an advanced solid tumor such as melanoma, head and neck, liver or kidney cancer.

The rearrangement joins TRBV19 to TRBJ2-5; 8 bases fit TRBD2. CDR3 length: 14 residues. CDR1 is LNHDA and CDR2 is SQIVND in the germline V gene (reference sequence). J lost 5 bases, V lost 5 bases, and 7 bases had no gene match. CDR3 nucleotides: TGTGCCAGTAGTTCCCCGGGACTAGGGGAGACCCAGTACTTC. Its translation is CASSSPGLGETQYF.

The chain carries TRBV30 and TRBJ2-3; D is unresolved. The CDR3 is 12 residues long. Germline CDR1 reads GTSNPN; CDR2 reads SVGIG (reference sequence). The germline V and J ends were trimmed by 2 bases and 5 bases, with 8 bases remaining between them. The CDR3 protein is CAWSRHRDTQYF. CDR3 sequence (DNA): TGTGCCTGGAGTCGTCACAGAGATACGCAGTATTTT.

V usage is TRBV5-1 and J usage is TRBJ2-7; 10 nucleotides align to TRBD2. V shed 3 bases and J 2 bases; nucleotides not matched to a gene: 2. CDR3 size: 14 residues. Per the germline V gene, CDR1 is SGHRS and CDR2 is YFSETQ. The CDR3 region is CASSWSGGAYEQYF. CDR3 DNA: TGCGCCAGCAGCTGGAGCGGGGGGGCCTACGAGCAGTACTTC. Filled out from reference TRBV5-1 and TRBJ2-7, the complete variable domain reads KAGVTQTPRYLIKTRGQQVTLSCSPISGHRSVSWYQQTPGQGLQFLFEYFSETQRNKGNFPGRFSGRQFSNSRSEMNVSTLELGDSALYLCASSWSGGAYEQYFGPGTRLTVT.

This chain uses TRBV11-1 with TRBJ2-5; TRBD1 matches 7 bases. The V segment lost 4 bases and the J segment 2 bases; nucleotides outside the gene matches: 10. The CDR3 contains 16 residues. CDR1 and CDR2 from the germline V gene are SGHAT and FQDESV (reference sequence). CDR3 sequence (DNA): TGTGCCAGCAGCTCCACGCTAGGGGGCGAGCAAGAGACCCAGTACTTC. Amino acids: CASSSTLGGEQETQYF.

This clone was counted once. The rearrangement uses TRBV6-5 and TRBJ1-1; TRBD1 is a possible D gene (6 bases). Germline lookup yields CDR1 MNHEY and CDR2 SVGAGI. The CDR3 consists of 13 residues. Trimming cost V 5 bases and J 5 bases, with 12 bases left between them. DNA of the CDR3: TGTGCCAGCAGTGACACAGGGATTACTGAAGCTTTCTTT. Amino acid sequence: CASSDTGITEAFF.

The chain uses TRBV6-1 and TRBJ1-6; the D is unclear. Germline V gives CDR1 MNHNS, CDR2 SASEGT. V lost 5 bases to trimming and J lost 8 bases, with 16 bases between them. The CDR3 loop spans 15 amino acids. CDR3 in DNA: TGTGCCAGCAGTATAACCGCCAAATTCGATTCACCCCTCCACTTT. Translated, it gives CASSITAKFDSPLHF.

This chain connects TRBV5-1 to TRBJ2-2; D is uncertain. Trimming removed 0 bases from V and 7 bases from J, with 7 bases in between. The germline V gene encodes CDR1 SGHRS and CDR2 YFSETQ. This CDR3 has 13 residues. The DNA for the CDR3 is TGCGCCAGCAGCTTGGCCAATGGCGGGGAGCTGTTTTTT. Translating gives CASSLANGGELFF.

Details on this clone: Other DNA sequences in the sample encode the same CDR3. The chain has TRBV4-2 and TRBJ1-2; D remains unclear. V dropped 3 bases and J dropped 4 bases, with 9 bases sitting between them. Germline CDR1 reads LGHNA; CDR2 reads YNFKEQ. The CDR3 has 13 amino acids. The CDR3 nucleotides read TGTGCCAGCAGCCAGGGCCAGTTCTATGGCTACACCTTC. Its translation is CASSQGQFYGYTF.

For the CDR3, the DNA is TGTGCCAGCAGTTATCGTCCTAGACGGCCCACAGATACGCAGTATTTT. Its protein product is CASSYRPRRPTDTQYF. This chain connects TRBV6-5 to TRBJ2-3; unclear D gene. Trimming pared 3 bases from V and 2 bases from J, leaving 15 bases between. The CDR3 extends over 16 amino acids. Germline V gene lookup returns CDR1 MNHEY and CDR2 SVGAGI.

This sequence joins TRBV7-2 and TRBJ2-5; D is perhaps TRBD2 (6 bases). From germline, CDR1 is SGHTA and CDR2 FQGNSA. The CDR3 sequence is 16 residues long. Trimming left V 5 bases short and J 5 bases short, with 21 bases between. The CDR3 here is CASSPPRGAGVETQYF. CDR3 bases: TGTGCCAGCAGCCCCCCCCGCGGGGCGGGCGTTGAGACCCAGTACTTC.

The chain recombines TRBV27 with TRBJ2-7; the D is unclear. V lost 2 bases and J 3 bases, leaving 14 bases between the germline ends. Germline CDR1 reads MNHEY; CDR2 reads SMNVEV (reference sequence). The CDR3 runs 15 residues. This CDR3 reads CASSLILSGVYEQYF. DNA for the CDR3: TGTGCCAGCAGTTTAATCCTGAGTGGGGTCTACGAGCAGTACTTC.

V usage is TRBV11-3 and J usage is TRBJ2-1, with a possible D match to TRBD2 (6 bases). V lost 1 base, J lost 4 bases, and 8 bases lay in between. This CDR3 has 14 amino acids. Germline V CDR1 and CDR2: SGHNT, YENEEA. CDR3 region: CASSLAGRYNEQFF. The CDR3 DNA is TGTGCCAGCAGCTTAGCCGGGAGATACAATGAGCAGTTCTTC. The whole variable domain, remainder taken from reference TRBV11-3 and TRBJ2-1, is EAGVVQSPRYKIIEKKQPVAFWCNPISGHNTLYWYLQNLGQGPELLIRYENEEAVDDSQLPKDRFSAERLKGVDSTLKIQPAELGDSAVYLCASSLAGRYNEQFFGPGTRLTVL.

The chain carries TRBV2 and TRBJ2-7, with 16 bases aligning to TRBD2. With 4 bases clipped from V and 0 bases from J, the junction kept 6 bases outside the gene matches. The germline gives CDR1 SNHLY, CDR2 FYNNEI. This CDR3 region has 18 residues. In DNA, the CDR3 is TGTGCCAGCAGTGTCGGGACTAGCGGGGGGGCCGGCTCCTACGAGCAGTACTTC. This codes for CASSVGTSGGAGSYEQYF.

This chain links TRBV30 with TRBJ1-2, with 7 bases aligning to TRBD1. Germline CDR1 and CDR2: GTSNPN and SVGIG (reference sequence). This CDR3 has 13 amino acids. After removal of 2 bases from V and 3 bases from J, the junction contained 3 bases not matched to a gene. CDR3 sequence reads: CAWSTQGYYGYTF. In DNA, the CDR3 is TGTGCCTGGAGTACACAGGGGTACTATGGCTACACCTTC.

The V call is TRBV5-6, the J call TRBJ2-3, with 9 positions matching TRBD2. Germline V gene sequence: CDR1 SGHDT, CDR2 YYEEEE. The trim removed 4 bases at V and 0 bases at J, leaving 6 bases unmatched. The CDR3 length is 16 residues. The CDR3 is CASSHRLAASTDTQYF. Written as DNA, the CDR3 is TGTGCCAGCAGCCACCGACTAGCGGCTAGCACAGATACGCAGTATTTT.

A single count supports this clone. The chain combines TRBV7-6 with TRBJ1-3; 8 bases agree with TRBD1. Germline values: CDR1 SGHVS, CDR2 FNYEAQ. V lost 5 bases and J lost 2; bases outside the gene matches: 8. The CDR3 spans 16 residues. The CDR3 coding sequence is TGTGCCAGCAGCCAAGAACTGGGACAGGCTGGAAACACCATATATTTT. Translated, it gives CASSQELGQAGNTIYF.

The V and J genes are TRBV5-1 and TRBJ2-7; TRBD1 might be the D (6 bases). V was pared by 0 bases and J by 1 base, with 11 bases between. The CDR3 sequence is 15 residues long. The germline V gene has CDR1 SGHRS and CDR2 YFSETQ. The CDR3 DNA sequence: TGCGCCAGCAGCTTGGCAGGGGCCGAGTCCTACGAGCAGTACTTC. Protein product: CASSLAGAESYEQYF.

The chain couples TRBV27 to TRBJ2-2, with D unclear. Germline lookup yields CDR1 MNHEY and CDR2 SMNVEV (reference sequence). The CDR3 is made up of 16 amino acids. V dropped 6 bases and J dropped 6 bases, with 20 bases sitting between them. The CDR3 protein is CASRLNAAVSPGELFF. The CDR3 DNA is TGTGCCAGCAGACTTAACGCGGCCGTGAGTCCCGGGGAGCTGTTTTTT.

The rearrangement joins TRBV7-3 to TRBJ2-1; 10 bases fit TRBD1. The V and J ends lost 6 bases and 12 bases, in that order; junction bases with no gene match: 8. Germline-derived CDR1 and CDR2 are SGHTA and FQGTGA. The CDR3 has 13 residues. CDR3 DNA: TGTGCCAGCAGTTTTGGACAGGGGGGACGGCAGTTCTTC. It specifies CASSFGQGGRQFF.

The CDR3 DNA reads TGTGCCAGCAGCTCGGAAGGGGGAGGTTCACCCCTCCACTTT. Translated, it gives CASSSEGGGSPLHF. The chain employs TRBV11-2 and TRBJ1-6; tentatively, D is TRBD1 (6 bases). V was pared by 4 bases and J by 9 bases, with 13 bases between. Germline V gene data show CDR1 as SGHAT and CDR2 as FQNNGV. The CDR3 loop spans 14 amino acids.

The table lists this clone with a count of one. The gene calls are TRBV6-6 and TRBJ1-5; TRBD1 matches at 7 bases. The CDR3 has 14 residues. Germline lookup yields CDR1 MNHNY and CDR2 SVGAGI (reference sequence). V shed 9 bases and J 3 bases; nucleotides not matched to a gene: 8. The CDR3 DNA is TGTGCCAGTGTCCCGGGACAGACCAATCAGCCCCAGCATTTT. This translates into CASVPGQTNQPQHF.

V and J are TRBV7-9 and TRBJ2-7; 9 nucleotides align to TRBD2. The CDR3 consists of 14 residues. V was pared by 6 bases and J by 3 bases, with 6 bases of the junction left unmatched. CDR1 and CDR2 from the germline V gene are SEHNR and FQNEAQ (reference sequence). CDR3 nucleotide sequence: TGTGCCAGCAGTCTTAGCGGGGGACACTACGAGCAGTACTTC. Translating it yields CASSLSGGHYEQYF.

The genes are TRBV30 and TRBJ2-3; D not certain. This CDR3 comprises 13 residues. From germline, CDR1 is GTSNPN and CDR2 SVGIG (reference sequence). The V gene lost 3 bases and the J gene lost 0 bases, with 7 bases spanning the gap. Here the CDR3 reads CAWSLISTDTQYF. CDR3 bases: TGTGCCTGGAGCCTTATTAGCACAGATACGCAGTATTTT. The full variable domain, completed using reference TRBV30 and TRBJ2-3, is SQTIHQWPATLVQPVGSPLSLECTVEGTSNPNLYWYRQAAGRGLQLLFYSVGIGQISSEVPQNLSASRPQDRQFILSSKKLLLSDSGFYLCAWSLISTDTQYFGPGTRLTVL.